The 5 T cell receptor beta chains below come from one sample, sequenced in a study of cytomegalovirus exposure and HLA in healthy donors. PCR primers comprised 60 Vbeta and 13 Jbeta primers. Here immunoSEQ multiplex PCR was the method, and the copy in TCRdb shows in-frame clones only, minus some. This sample carries about 160,000 clones, roughly three quarters of them seen once, and the ten largest clones take over 1.2%. The specimen was PBMCs. These receptors originate from a man aged 55 to 70 in good health and CMV-seronegative.

The chain joins TRBV5-6 to TRBJ1-1; 10 nucleotides agree with TRBD1. Germline CDR1 is SGHDT and CDR2 is YYEEEE. CDR3 length equals 18 residues. J lost 0 bases, V lost 4 bases, and 12 bases had no gene match. This CDR3 is CASSPRLGTGAMNTEAFF. The CDR3 DNA reads TGTGCCAGCAGCCCCAGATTGGGGACAGGGGCGATGAACACTGAAGCTTTCTTT.

V and J are TRBV19 and TRBJ1-2, with TRBD1 identical over 10 bases. The CDR3 has 16 amino acids. Germline assignment: CDR1 LNHDA and CDR2 SQIVND (reference sequence). Germline trimming cut 4 bases from V and 5 bases from J; bases unmatched to any gene: 10. This CDR3 reads CASSTRQGASTYGYTF. The CDR3 coding sequence is TGTGCCAGTAGTACGCGACAGGGGGCGTCCACGTATGGCTACACCTTC.

This clone was recorded only once. The V gene is TRBV29-1, the J gene TRBJ1-5; possible D gene TRBD1, 6 bases. CDR1 is SQVTM, CDR2 ANQGSEA, per germline. V lost 7 bases and J 5 bases, leaving 18 bases between the germline ends. CDR3 length: 14 residues. CDR3 protein: CSAATGNLDQPQHF. In DNA form, the CDR3 reads TGCAGCGCCGCTACAGGGAACCTCGATCAGCCCCAGCATTTT.

This clone has a handful of counts. V and J are TRBV4-3 and TRBJ2-6, with D tentatively TRBD1 (6 bases). Trimming took 6 bases from V and 12 from J, leaving 21 bases between them. The germline V gene has CDR1 LGHNA and CDR2 YSLEER. The CDR3 has 15 residues. The CDR3 loop is CASSPNTGTIAVLTF. CDR3 bases: TGCGCCAGCAGTCCGAATACCGGGACAATAGCCGTCCTGACTTTC.

The rearrangement joins TRBV28 to TRBJ2-1, with 7 bases identical to TRBD2. The CDR3 runs 17 residues. The germline gives CDR1 MDHEN, CDR2 SYDVKM. J lost 4 bases, V lost 6 bases, and 15 bases had no gene match. CDR3 sequence: CASRGGGSLYQYNEQFF. For the CDR3, the DNA is TGTGCCAGCAGGGGCGGGGGTTCCCTCTATCAGTACAATGAGCAGTTCTTC.